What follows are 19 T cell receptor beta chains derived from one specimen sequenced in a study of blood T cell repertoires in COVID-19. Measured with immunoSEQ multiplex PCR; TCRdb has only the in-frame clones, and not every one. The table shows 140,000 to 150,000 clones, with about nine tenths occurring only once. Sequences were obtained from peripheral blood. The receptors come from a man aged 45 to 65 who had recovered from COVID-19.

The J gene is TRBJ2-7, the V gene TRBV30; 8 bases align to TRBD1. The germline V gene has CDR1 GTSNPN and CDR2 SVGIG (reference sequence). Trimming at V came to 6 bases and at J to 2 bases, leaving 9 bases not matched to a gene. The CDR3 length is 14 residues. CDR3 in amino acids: CACTRTGITYEQYF. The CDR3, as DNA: TGTGCCTGTACACGGACAGGGATCACCTACGAGCAGTACTTC.

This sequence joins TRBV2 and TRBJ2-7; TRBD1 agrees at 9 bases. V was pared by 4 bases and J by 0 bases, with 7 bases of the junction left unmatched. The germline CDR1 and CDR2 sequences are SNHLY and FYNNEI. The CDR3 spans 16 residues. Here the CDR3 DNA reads TGTGCCAGCAGTGCCCCGTCGGGACAGGGCTCCTACGAGCAGTACTTC. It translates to CASSAPSGQGSYEQYF.

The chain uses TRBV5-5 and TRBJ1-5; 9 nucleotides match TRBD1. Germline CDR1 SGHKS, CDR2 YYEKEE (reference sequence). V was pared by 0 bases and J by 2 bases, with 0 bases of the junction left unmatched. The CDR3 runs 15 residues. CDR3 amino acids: CASSLGQGGNQPQHF. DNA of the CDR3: TGTGCCAGCAGCTTGGGACAGGGGGGCAATCAGCCCCAGCATTTT.

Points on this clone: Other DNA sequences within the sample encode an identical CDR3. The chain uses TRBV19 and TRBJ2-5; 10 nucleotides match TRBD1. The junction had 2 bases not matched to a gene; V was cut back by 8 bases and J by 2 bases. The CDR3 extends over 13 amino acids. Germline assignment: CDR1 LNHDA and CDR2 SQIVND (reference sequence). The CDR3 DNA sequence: TGTGCCAGTCGGGACAGGGGACAAGAGACCCAGTACTTC. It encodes CASRDRGQETQYF.

CDR3 sequence: CASSVERGGDDTQYF. CDR3 sequence (DNA): TGTGCCAGCAGCGTAGAGAGGGGAGGCGACGATACGCAGTATTTT. The chain couples TRBV9 to TRBJ2-3, with a possible D match to TRBD2 (6 bases). Germline V lookup: CDR1 SGDLS, CDR2 YYNGEE. Trimming removed 0 bases from V and 6 bases from J, with 14 bases in between. This CDR3 is 15 amino acids long.

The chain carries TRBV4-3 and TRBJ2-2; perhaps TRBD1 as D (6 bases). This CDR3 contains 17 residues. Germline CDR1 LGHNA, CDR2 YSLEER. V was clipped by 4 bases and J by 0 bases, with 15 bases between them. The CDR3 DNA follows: TGCGCCAGCAGCCCTCAAACAGGGAGTGCGAACACCGGGGAGCTGTTTTTT. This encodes CASSPQTGSANTGELFF.

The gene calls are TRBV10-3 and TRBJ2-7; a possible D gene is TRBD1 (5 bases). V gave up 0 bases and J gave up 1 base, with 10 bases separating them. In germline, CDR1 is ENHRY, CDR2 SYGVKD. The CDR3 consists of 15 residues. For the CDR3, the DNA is TGTGCCATCAGTGAGTCGCCGGCAGGGTCCTACGAGCAGTACTTC. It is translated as CAISESPAGSYEQYF.

This CDR3 is CASSEVTGYYGYTF. The CDR3 nucleotides are TGTGCCAGCAGTGAAGTAACAGGGTACTATGGCTACACCTTC. The chain is built from TRBV25-1 and TRBJ1-2; D may be TRBD1 (6 bases). The CDR3 is made up of 14 amino acids. Trimming stripped 2 bases from V and 3 bases from J, with 10 bases between. Germline V CDR1 and CDR2: MGHDK, SYGVNS.

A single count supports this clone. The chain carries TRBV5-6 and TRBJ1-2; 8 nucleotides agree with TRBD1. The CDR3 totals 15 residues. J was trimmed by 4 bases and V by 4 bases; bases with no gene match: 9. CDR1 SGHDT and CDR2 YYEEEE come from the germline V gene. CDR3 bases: TGTGCCAGCAGCCCGGGGAGGGACAGGCCCTATGGCTACACCTTC. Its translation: CASSPGRDRPYGYTF.

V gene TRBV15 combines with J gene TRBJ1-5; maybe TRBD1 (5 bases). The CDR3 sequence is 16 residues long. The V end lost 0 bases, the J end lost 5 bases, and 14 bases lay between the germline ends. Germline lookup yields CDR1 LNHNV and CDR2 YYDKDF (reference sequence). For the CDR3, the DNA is TGTGCCACCAGCAGAGATGTCGGCAGGGATTATCAGCCCCAGCATTTT. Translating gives CATSRDVGRDYQPQHF.

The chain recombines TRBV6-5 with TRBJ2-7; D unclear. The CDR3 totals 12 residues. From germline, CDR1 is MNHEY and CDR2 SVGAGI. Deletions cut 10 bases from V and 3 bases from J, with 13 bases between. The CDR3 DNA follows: TGTGCCATCGATGGTTCGGTCTACGAGCAGTACTTC. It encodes CAIDGSVYEQYF.

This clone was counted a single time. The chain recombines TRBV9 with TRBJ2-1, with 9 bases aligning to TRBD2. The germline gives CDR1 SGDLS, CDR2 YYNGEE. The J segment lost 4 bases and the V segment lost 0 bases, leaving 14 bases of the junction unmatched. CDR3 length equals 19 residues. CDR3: CASSVGLGLAGKLYNEQFF. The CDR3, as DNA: TGTGCCAGCAGCGTAGGATTGGGGCTAGCGGGGAAGTTATACAATGAGCAGTTCTTC.

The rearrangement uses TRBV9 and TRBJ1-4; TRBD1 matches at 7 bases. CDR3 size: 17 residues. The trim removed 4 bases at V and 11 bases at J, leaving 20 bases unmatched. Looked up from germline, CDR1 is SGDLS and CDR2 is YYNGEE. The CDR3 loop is CASSPLVSGTAQGKLFF. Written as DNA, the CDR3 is TGTGCCAGCAGCCCCCTGGTGTCGGGTACAGCACAGGGGAAACTGTTTTTT.

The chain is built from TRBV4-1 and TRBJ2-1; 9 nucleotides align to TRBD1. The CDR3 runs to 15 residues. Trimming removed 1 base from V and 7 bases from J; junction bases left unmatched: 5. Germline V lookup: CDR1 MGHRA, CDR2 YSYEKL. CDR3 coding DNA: TGCGCCAGCAGCCAAGTCGGGACAGGGCGTAATGAGCAGTTCTTC. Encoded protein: CASSQVGTGRNEQFF.

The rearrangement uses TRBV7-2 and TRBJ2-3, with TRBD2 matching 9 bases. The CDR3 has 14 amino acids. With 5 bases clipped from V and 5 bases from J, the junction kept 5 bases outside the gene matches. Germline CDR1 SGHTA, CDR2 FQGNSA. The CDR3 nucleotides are TGTGCCAGCAGCCCGGGACTAGCTTTAGATACGCAGTATTTT. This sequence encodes CASSPGLALDTQYF.

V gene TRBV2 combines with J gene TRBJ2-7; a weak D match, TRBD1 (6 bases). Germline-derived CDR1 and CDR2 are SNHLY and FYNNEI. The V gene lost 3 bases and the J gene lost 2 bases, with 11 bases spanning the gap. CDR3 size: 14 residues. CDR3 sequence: CASSDQGPPYEQYF. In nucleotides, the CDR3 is TGTGCCAGCAGTGATCAGGGGCCCCCCTACGAGCAGTACTTC.

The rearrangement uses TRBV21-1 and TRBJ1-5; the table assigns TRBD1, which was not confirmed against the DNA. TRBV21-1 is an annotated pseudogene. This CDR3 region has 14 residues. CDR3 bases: TGTGCCAGCAGCCAAAGACAGGCCAATCAGCCCCAGCATTTT. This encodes CASSQRQANQPQHF.

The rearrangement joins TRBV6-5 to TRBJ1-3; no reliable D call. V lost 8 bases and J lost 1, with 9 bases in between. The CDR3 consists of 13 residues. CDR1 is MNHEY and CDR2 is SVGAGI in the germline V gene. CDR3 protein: CASSRESGNTIYF. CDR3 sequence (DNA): TGTGCCAGCTCTCGAGAATCTGGAAACACCATATATTTT.

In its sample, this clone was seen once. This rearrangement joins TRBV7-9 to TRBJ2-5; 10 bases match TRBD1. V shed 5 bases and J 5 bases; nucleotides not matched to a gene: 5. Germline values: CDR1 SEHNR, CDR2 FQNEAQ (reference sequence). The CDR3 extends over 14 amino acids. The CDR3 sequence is CASSRQGAWETQYF. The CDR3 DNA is TGTGCCAGCAGCCGACAGGGGGCCTGGGAGACCCAGTACTTC.